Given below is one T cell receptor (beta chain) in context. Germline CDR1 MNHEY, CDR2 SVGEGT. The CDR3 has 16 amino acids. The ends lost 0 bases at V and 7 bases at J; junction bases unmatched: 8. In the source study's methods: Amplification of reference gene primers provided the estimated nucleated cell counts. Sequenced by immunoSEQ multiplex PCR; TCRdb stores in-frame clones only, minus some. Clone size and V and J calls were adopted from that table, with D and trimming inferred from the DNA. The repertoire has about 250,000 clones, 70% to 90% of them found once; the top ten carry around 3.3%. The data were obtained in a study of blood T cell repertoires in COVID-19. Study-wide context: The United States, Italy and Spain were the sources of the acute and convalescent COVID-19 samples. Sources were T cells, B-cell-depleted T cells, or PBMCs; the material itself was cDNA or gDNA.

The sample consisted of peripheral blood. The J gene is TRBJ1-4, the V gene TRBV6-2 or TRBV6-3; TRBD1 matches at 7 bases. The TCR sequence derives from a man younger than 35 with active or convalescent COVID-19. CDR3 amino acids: CASSYSPGTVSEKLFF. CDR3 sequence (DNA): TGTGCCAGCAGTTACTCGCCCGGGACAGTGAGTGAAAAACTGTTTTTT.